This T cell receptor beta chain was obtained from a study of CD8 T cells in Susac syndrome. This CDR3 is built from 14 residues. Trimming cost V 4 bases and J 7 bases; bases outside gene matches: 7. CDR1 is SQVTM, CDR2 ANQGSEA, per germline. CD8+ and CD4+ T cells taken from blood had their TCR beta sequenced. Healthy donors acted as controls, with matching for age and sex. The CD8+ and CD4+ T cells were isolated magnetically using a negative isolation approach, whereas the TEMRA cells were enriched by FACS. Roughly 0.45 to 1 ug RNA was reverse transcribed with random hexamers. Multiplex PCR with immunoSEQ amplified the TCR beta CDR3 across 54 Vbeta and 13 Jbeta. TCRdb analysed the immunoSEQ multiplex PCR reads with MiXCR anew, one entry per CDR3 protein. Among about 130,000 distinct CDR3 sequences listed, 90% to 95% were seen once.

The genes are TRBV29-1 and TRBJ2-1; 10 nucleotides line up with TRBD1. The TCR comes from a human donor in good health. The sample comprised CD4+ T cells from PBMCs. This CDR3 is CSVVDGTGVNEQFF. DNA for the CDR3: TGCAGCGTTGTTGATGGGACAGGGGTTAATGAGCAGTTCTTC.